A single sample is the source of the 4 T cell receptor beta chains below, sequenced in a study of cytomegalovirus exposure and HLA in healthy donors. PCR involved 60 Vbeta and 13 Jbeta primers. Sequencing used immunoSEQ multiplex PCR; TCRdb keeps in-frame clones, though not all of them. The repertoire holds some 150,000 clones, with roughly 76% as singletons. Specimen: PBMCs. These receptors were taken from a woman younger than 45 in good health and CMV-seronegative.

The J gene is TRBJ2-5, the V gene TRBV11-2, with D possibly matching TRBD1 (5 bases). The CDR3 consists of 15 residues. V lost 0 bases and J 4 bases, leaving 12 bases between the germline ends. Germline V gives CDR1 SGHAT, CDR2 FQNNGV. CDR3 residues: CASSLEGDSGETQYF. The CDR3 DNA reads as TGTGCCAGCAGCTTAGAGGGTGACAGTGGAGAGACCCAGTACTTC.

The DNA for the CDR3 is TGTGCCAGCAGTCGAACCCTAGCGGGAGGCCTTAACCTACCGCAGTATTTT. Translation gives CASSRTLAGGLNLPQYF. The J gene is TRBJ2-3, the V gene TRBV27; TRBD2 matches at 11 bases. The junction had 17 bases not matched to a gene; V was cut back by 5 bases and J by 10 bases. The germline gives CDR1 MNHEY, CDR2 SMNVEV (reference sequence). The CDR3 runs to 17 residues.

This chain links TRBV6-1 with TRBJ2-1; 13 nucleotides line up with TRBD2. J was trimmed by 8 bases and V by 4 bases; bases with no gene match: 5. This CDR3 comprises 15 residues. Per the germline V gene, CDR1 is MNHNS and CDR2 is SASEGT. The CDR3 DNA sequence: TGTGCCAGCAGTGGGGGGACTAGCGGGACTTATGAGCAGTTCTTC. Its translation: CASSGGTSGTYEQFF.

This chain links TRBV28 with TRBJ2-7, with 9 nucleotides matching TRBD1. Germline CDR1 reads MDHEN; CDR2 reads SYDVKM. The CDR3 is made up of 14 amino acids. The V segment lost 4 bases and the J segment 4 bases; nucleotides outside the gene matches: 5. The CDR3 sequence is CASSSGTGRYEQYF. CDR3 sequence (DNA): TGTGCCAGCAGTTCCGGGACAGGGAGGTACGAGCAGTACTTC. Based on the CDR3 plus reference TRBV28 and TRBJ2-7, the full variable domain is DVKVTQSSRYLVKRTGEKVFLECVQDMDHENMFWYRQDPGLGLRLIYFSYDVKMKEKGDIPEGYSVSREKKERFSLILESASTNQTSMYLCASSSGTGRYEQYFGPGTRLTVT.